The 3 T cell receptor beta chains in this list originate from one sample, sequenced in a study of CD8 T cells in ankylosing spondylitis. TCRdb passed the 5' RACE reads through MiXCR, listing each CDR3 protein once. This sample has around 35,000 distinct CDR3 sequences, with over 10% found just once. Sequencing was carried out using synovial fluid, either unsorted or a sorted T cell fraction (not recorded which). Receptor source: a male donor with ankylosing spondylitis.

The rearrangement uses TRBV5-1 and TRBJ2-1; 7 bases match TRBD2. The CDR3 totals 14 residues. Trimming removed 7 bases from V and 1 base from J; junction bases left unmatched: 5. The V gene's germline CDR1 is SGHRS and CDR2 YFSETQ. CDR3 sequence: CASGGEISYNEQFF. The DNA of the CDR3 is TGCGCCAGCGGGGGGGAGATATCCTACAATGAGCAGTTCTTC.

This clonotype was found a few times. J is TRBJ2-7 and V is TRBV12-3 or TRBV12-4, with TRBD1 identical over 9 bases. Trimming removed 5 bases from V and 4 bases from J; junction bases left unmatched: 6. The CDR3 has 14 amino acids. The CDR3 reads CASSHRDRVYEQYF. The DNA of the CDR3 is TGTGCCAGCAGTCACCGGGACAGGGTATACGAGCAGTACTTC.

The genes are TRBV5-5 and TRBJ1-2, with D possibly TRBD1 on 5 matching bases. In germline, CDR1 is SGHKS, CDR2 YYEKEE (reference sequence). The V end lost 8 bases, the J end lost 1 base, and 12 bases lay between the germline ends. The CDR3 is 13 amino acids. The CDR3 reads CARGPGLNYGYTF. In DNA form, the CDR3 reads TGTGCCAGGGGCCCAGGGCTTAACTATGGCTACACCTTC.